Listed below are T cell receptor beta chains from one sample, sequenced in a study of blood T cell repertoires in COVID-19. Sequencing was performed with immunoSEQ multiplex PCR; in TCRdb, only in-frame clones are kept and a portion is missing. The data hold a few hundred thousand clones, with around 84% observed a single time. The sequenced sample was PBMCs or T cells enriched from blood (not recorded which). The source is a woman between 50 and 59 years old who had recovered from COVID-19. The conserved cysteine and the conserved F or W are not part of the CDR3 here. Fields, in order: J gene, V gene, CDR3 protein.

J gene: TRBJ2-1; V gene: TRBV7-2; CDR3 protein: ASSLSGTSYNEQF
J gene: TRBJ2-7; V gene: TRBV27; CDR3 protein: ASSFLPGLAGGADWSSEQY
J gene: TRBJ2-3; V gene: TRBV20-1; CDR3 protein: SALVADTQY
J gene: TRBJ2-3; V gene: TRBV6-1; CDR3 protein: ASNESPRVSTDTQY
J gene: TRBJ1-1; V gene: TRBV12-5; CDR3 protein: ASGLESGTGISEAF
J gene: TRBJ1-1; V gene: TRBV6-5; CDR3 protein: ASRTDRVNTEAF
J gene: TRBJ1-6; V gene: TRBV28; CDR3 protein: ASHRTDNSPLH
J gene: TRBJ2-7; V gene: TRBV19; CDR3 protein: ASSPWTSSYEQY
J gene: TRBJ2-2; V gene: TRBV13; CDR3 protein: ASSFGTGGTGELF
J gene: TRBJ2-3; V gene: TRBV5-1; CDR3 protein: ASSVGQVSTDTQY
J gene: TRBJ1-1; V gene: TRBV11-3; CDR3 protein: ASSPPRGARGAF
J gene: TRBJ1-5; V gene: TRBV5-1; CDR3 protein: ASSLGGQGDQPQH
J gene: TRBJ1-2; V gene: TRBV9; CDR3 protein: ASSAYVGTGRGYT
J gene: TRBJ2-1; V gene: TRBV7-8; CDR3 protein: ASSPGGNSQF
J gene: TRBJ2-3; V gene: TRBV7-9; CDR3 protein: ASSLGGSGGTQY
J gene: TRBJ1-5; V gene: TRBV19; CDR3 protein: ASEPGTGGNQPQH
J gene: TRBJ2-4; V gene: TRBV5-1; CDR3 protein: ASSLSNTKNIQY
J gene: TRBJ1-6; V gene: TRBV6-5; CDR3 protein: ASTSHDGVNSPLH
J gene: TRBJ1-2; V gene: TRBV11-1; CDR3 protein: ASSHDRGGRNGYT
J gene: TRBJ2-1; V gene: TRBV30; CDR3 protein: AWSVTSGRGNEQF
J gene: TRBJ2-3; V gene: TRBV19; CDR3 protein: ASTQPTSTDTQY
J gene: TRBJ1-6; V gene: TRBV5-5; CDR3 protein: ASSLSDRDSPLH
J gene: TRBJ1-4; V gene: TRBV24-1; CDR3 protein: ATATGTNEKLF
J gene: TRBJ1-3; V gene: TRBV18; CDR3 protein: ASSLGISGNTIY
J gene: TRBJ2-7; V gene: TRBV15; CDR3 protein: ATSRDSYGYEQY
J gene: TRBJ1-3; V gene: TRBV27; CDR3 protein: ASTGTSSGNTIY
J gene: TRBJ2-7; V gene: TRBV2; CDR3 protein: ASSVTGSRGEQY
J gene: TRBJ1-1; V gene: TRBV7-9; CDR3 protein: ASSLAPGEHTEAF